This T cell receptor (beta chain) was found in a study of blood T cells in healthy people across ages. Worth noting for this clonotype: Antigen specificity is unknown.

The V end was cut by 1 base, the J end by 0 bases, with 9 bases between. The CDR3 sequence is 15 residues long. CDR1 LGHNT and CDR2 FRNRAP come from the germline V gene. Study results and limitations: Roughly linear declines in TCR beta diversity per million T cells occurred with age. When set beside aged donors, long-lived donors presented more naive CD4+ cells and higher diversity.

Primed by a sample-barcoded 5' primer and a J-beta primer mix, a second PCR proceeded for roughly 6 to 12 cycles. Via MiXCR, TCRdb re-called the 5' RACE reads, giving one row per CDR3 protein. The table records 1.5 million to 2 million distinct CDR3 sequences, about two fifths of them present only once. The gene calls are TRBV12-5 and TRBJ1-1; maybe TRBD1 (6 bases). This sequence originates from a human donor in good health. Sequencing was done on a sample of blood. CDR3 DNA sequence: TGTGCTAGTGGTTTGGGAACAGGGCTGAACACTGAAGCTTTCTTT. This codes for CASGLGTGLNTEAFF.